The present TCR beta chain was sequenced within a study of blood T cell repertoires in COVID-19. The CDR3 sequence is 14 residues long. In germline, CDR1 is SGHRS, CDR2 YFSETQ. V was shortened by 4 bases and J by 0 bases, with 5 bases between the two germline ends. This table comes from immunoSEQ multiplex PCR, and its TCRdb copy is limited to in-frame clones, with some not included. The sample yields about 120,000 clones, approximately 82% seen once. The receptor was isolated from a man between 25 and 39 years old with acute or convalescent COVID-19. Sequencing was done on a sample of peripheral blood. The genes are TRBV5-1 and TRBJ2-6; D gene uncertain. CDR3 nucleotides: TGCGCCAGCAGCGTCTACTCTGGGGCCAACGTCCTGACTTTC. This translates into CASSVYSGANVLTF.